Listed below are T cell receptor beta chains from one sample, sequenced in a study of blood T cell repertoires in COVID-19. Assay used: immunoSEQ multiplex PCR; TCRdb lists only in-frame clones, some missing. This table has approximately 210,000 clones, 82% appearing once. Specimen: PBMCs or T cells enriched from blood (not recorded which). The receptors originated from a woman aged 55-69 years who had recovered from COVID-19. The CDR3 runs from the conserved cysteine through the conserved F or W. Each record gives: J gene, D gene, clone size, V gene, CDR3 protein, CDR3 DNA. The D gene is left open where the match is weak. For some rows the clone size is stated as once, few or many, or as a class when expanded; others skip it.

j_gene: TRBJ1-2; d_gene: TRBD1; abundance: NA; v_gene: TRBV10-3; CDR3aa: CASSPDRGSYGYTF; CDR3nt: TGTGCCTCTAGTCCCGACAGGGGTAGCTATGGCTACACCTTC
j_gene: TRBJ1-1; d_gene: TRBD1; abundance: NA; v_gene: TRBV6-5; CDR3aa: CASRGQGEAFF; CDR3nt: TGTGCCAGCAGGGGACAGGGGGAAGCTTTCTTT
j_gene: TRBJ1-2; d_gene: NA; abundance: NA; v_gene: TRBV6-5; CDR3aa: CASSPGHARYGYTF; CDR3nt: TGTGCCAGCAGCCCCGGACACGCACGGTATGGCTACACCTTC
j_gene: TRBJ2-3; d_gene: NA; abundance: NA; v_gene: TRBV7-2; CDR3aa: CASSLARQFTDTQYF; CDR3nt: TGTGCCAGCAGCTTAGCTCGCCAGTTCACAGATACGCAGTATTTT
j_gene: TRBJ1-5; d_gene: NA; abundance: NA; v_gene: TRBV6-1; CDR3aa: CASSEERLRAQHF; CDR3nt: TGTGCCAGCAGTGAAGAACGGCTCCGGGCCCAGCATTTT
j_gene: TRBJ1-2; d_gene: NA; abundance: NA; v_gene: TRBV7-9; CDR3aa: CASSLEKGYGYTF; CDR3nt: TGTGCCAGCAGCTTAGAAAAGGGGTATGGCTACACCTTC
j_gene: TRBJ2-1; d_gene: NA; abundance: NA; v_gene: TRBV10-2; CDR3aa: CASSDVSNEQFF; CDR3nt: TGCGCCAGCAGTGACGTTAGCAATGAGCAGTTCTTC
j_gene: TRBJ2-1; d_gene: TRBD2; abundance: NA; v_gene: TRBV5-1; CDR3aa: CASSSAGGYDEQFF; CDR3nt: TGCGCCAGCAGCTCAGCGGGAGGGTACGATGAGCAGTTCTTC
j_gene: TRBJ2-1; d_gene: NA; abundance: NA; v_gene: TRBV5-6; CDR3aa: CASSSPGTQNEQFF; CDR3nt: TGTGCCAGCAGCTCTCCGGGGACTCAAAATGAGCAGTTCTTC
j_gene: TRBJ1-2; d_gene: NA; abundance: NA; v_gene: TRBV7-9; CDR3aa: CASSLAQKGYTF; CDR3nt: TGTGCCAGCAGCTTAGCCCAGAAAGGCTACACCTTC
j_gene: TRBJ1-2; d_gene: NA; abundance: NA; v_gene: TRBV21-1; CDR3aa: CASSTYPGDSEDSANYGYTF; CDR3nt: TGTGCCAGCAGCACTTACCCGGGGGACAGCGAGGATTCAGCTAACTATGGCTACACCTTC
j_gene: TRBJ2-5; d_gene: NA; abundance: once; v_gene: TRBV5-4; CDR3aa: CASSLTSGEQETQYF; CDR3nt: TGTGCCAGCAGCTTAACCTCAGGGGAGCAAGAGACCCAGTACTTC
j_gene: TRBJ1-5; d_gene: NA; abundance: NA; v_gene: TRBV10-3; CDR3aa: CAISDQAQINQPQHF; CDR3nt: TGTGCCATCAGTGATCAGGCGCAGATCAATCAGCCCCAGCATTTT
j_gene: TRBJ2-5; d_gene: NA; abundance: NA; v_gene: TRBV19; CDR3aa: CASSAIRETQYF; CDR3nt: TGTGCCAGTAGTGCCATCCGGGAGACCCAGTACTTC
j_gene: TRBJ2-1; d_gene: NA; abundance: NA; v_gene: TRBV12-3/TRBV12-4; CDR3aa: CASSSRQVNEQFF; CDR3nt: TGTGCCAGCAGTTCCCGACAGGTCAATGAGCAGTTCTTC
j_gene: TRBJ1-3; d_gene: TRBD1; abundance: NA; v_gene: TRBV18; CDR3aa: CASSPTGTGVASGNTIYF; CDR3nt: TGTGCCAGCTCTCCTACCGGGACAGGGGTCGCCTCTGGAAACACCATATATTTT
j_gene: TRBJ1-1; d_gene: NA; abundance: NA; v_gene: TRBV13; CDR3aa: CASSLPNRVTEAFF; CDR3nt: TGTGCCAGCAGCTTACCGAACAGGGTTACTGAAGCTTTCTTT
j_gene: TRBJ2-7; d_gene: TRBD2; abundance: NA; v_gene: TRBV6-1; CDR3aa: CASSETGGRSYEQYF; CDR3nt: TGTGCCAGCAGTGAAACGGGAGGCAGGTCCTACGAGCAGTACTTC
j_gene: TRBJ2-7; d_gene: NA; abundance: NA; v_gene: TRBV12-3/TRBV12-4; CDR3aa: CASSFSYEQYF; CDR3nt: TGTGCCAGCAGTTTTAGCTACGAGCAGTACTTC
j_gene: TRBJ1-6; d_gene: TRBD1; abundance: NA; v_gene: TRBV19; CDR3aa: CASSRDRDNSPLHF; CDR3nt: TGTGCCAGTAGTCGGGACAGAGATAATTCACCCCTCCACTTT
j_gene: TRBJ1-2; d_gene: TRBD1; abundance: NA; v_gene: TRBV28; CDR3aa: CASSQTGGFDGYTF; CDR3nt: TGTGCCAGCAGTCAAACAGGGGGCTTCGATGGCTACACCTTC
j_gene: TRBJ1-2; d_gene: NA; abundance: NA; v_gene: TRBV29-1; CDR3aa: CSVPTPGHRYTF; CDR3nt: TGCAGCGTGCCGACCCCGGGACATCGCTACACCTTC
j_gene: TRBJ2-5; d_gene: TRBD1; abundance: NA; v_gene: TRBV7-8; CDR3aa: CASSYRRSRDRQYQETQYF; CDR3nt: TGTGCCAGCAGCTATCGTAGGAGTCGGGACAGGCAGTACCAAGAGACCCAGTACTTC
j_gene: TRBJ1-5; d_gene: TRBD1; abundance: once; v_gene: TRBV7-9; CDR3aa: CASSADRGVNQPQHF; CDR3nt: TGTGCCAGCAGCGCGGACAGGGGTGTCAATCAGCCCCAGCATTTT
j_gene: TRBJ1-1; d_gene: NA; abundance: NA; v_gene: TRBV18; CDR3aa: CASSQQGGGYLEAFF; CDR3nt: TGTGCCAGCTCCCAACAAGGTGGGGGGTATCTTGAAGCTTTCTTT
j_gene: TRBJ1-2; d_gene: TRBD1; abundance: few; v_gene: TRBV27; CDR3aa: CASSLTGGQGYGYTF; CDR3nt: TGTGCCAGCAGCCTAACAGGGGGCCAGGGGTATGGCTACACCTTC
j_gene: TRBJ1-6; d_gene: TRBD1; abundance: NA; v_gene: TRBV6-5; CDR3aa: CASSRTGVGSPLHF; CDR3nt: TGTGCCAGCAGCAGAACAGGGGTGGGATCACCCCTCCACTTT
j_gene: TRBJ2-1; d_gene: TRBD1; abundance: NA; v_gene: TRBV6-5; CDR3aa: CASRGRDRIYNEQFF; CDR3nt: TGTGCCAGCAGGGGACGGGACAGGATCTACAATGAGCAGTTCTTC
j_gene: TRBJ2-1; d_gene: NA; abundance: NA; v_gene: TRBV18; CDR3aa: CASSLAAYNEQFF; CDR3nt: TGTGCCAGCTCATTAGCGGCTTACAATGAGCAGTTCTTC
j_gene: TRBJ1-2; d_gene: NA; abundance: NA; v_gene: TRBV4-3; CDR3aa: CASSERVGGTNYGYTF; CDR3nt: TGCGCCAGCAGCGAACGGGTGGGAGGGACTAACTATGGCTACACCTTC
j_gene: TRBJ1-4; d_gene: NA; abundance: NA; v_gene: TRBV30; CDR3aa: CAWSMDTYNEKLFF; CDR3nt: TGTGCCTGGAGTATGGACACCTATAATGAAAAACTGTTTTTT
j_gene: TRBJ2-1; d_gene: TRBD2; abundance: NA; v_gene: TRBV2; CDR3aa: CASRADTSGSIGQFF; CDR3nt: TGTGCCAGCAGGGCAGATACTAGCGGGAGTATTGGGCAGTTCTTC
j_gene: TRBJ1-6; d_gene: NA; abundance: many; v_gene: TRBV29-1; CDR3aa: CSVALGRNSPLHF; CDR3nt: TGCAGCGTTGCTCTGGGGAGAAATTCACCCCTCCACTTT
j_gene: TRBJ2-1; d_gene: NA; abundance: NA; v_gene: TRBV25-1; CDR3aa: CASSDPLRPELSYNEQFF; CDR3nt: TGTGCCAGCAGTGATCCCCTCCGCCCCGAACTCTCCTACAATGAGCAGTTCTTC
j_gene: TRBJ2-7; d_gene: NA; abundance: NA; v_gene: TRBV15; CDR3aa: CATSRDKTRRDRRYEQYF; CDR3nt: TGTGCCACCAGCAGAGATAAGACGAGGAGGGACAGAAGATACGAGCAGTACTTC
j_gene: TRBJ1-2; d_gene: TRBD1; abundance: NA; v_gene: TRBV27; CDR3aa: CASSIGTGTLYGYTF; CDR3nt: TGTGCCAGCAGTATTGGGACAGGGACCCTCTATGGCTACACCTTC
j_gene: TRBJ1-6; d_gene: NA; abundance: NA; v_gene: TRBV6-5; CDR3aa: CASKEAHSPLHF; CDR3nt: TGTGCCAGCAAGGAGGCCCACTCACCCCTCCACTTT
j_gene: TRBJ2-2; d_gene: TRBD2; abundance: NA; v_gene: TRBV5-1; CDR3aa: CASSLGTSGGRGTGELFF; CDR3nt: TGCGCCAGCAGCCTAGGGACTAGCGGGGGCCGGGGCACCGGGGAGCTGTTTTTT
j_gene: TRBJ1-1; d_gene: NA; abundance: few; v_gene: TRBV12-3/TRBV12-4; CDR3aa: CASSLSVFEAFF; CDR3nt: TGTGCCAGCAGTTTATCGGTATTTGAAGCTTTCTTT
j_gene: TRBJ1-3; d_gene: NA; abundance: NA; v_gene: TRBV29-1; CDR3aa: CSVGTFEDTIYF; CDR3nt: TGCAGCGTCGGGACATTTGAGGACACCATATATTTT
j_gene: TRBJ1-2; d_gene: NA; abundance: few; v_gene: TRBV9; CDR3aa: CASPGNNYGYTF; CDR3nt: TGTGCCAGCCCAGGGAATAACTATGGCTACACCTTC
j_gene: TRBJ1-5; d_gene: NA; abundance: NA; v_gene: TRBV19; CDR3aa: CASSFRSQPQHF; CDR3nt: TGTGCCAGTAGTTTCAGATCTCAGCCCCAGCATTTT
j_gene: TRBJ2-2; d_gene: NA; abundance: NA; v_gene: TRBV5-1; CDR3aa: CASSLGQPRGAGELFF; CDR3nt: TGCGCCAGCAGCTTGGGACAGCCTAGGGGCGCCGGGGAGCTGTTTTTT
j_gene: TRBJ2-7; d_gene: TRBD2; abundance: NA; v_gene: TRBV5-1; CDR3aa: CASSKNPTSTYEQYF; CDR3nt: TGCGCCAGCAGCAAGAACCCGACTAGCACCTACGAGCAGTACTTC
j_gene: TRBJ1-2; d_gene: NA; abundance: few; v_gene: TRBV12-3/TRBV12-4; CDR3aa: CASTMGHGYTF; CDR3nt: TGTGCCAGCACCATGGGGCATGGCTACACCTTC
j_gene: TRBJ2-2; d_gene: TRBD2; abundance: few; v_gene: TRBV19; CDR3aa: CASTAFSGGANTGELFF; CDR3nt: TGTGCCAGTACAGCGTTTAGCGGGGGGGCGAACACCGGGGAGCTGTTTTTT
j_gene: TRBJ1-6; d_gene: NA; abundance: NA; v_gene: TRBV25-1; CDR3aa: CASSVGQDNSPLHF; CDR3nt: TGTGCCAGCAGTGTGGGGCAGGATAATTCACCCCTCCACTTT
j_gene: TRBJ2-7; d_gene: TRBD2; abundance: NA; v_gene: TRBV30; CDR3aa: CAWSVRGSGKPPYEQYF; CDR3nt: TGTGCCTGGAGTGTACGGGGTAGCGGGAAACCCCCTTACGAGCAGTACTTC
j_gene: TRBJ1-2; d_gene: NA; abundance: NA; v_gene: TRBV11-2; CDR3aa: CASSLAGATGYTF; CDR3nt: TGTGCCAGCAGCTTAGCAGGGGCTACTGGCTACACCTTC
j_gene: TRBJ2-7; d_gene: NA; abundance: NA; v_gene: TRBV28; CDR3aa: CASSYVTAYEQYF; CDR3nt: TGTGCCAGCAGTTATGTGACAGCCTACGAGCAGTACTTC
j_gene: TRBJ2-5; d_gene: TRBD2; abundance: NA; v_gene: TRBV4-3; CDR3aa: CASSQDSGGSETQYF; CDR3nt: TGCGCCAGCAGCCAAGACAGCGGGGGCTCAGAGACCCAGTACTTC
j_gene: TRBJ1-6; d_gene: NA; abundance: many; v_gene: TRBV9; CDR3aa: CASSVDAGYNSPLHF; CDR3nt: TGTGCCAGCAGCGTAGATGCAGGCTATAATTCACCCCTCCACTTT
j_gene: TRBJ2-7; d_gene: NA; abundance: NA; v_gene: TRBV12-3/TRBV12-4; CDR3aa: CASSLDRVYEQYF; CDR3nt: TGTGCCAGCAGTTTAGACAGGGTTTACGAGCAGTACTTC
j_gene: TRBJ2-5; d_gene: NA; abundance: NA; v_gene: TRBV28; CDR3aa: CASSLLGGQETQYF; CDR3nt: TGTGCCAGCAGTTTACTCGGGGGCCAAGAGACCCAGTACTTC
j_gene: TRBJ1-2; d_gene: TRBD1; abundance: NA; v_gene: TRBV7-2; CDR3aa: CASSRDRAEDYGYTF; CDR3nt: TGTGCCAGCAGCCGCGACAGGGCGGAGGACTATGGCTACACCTTC